The 23 T cell receptor beta chains listed next were all sequenced from one sample in a study of blood T cell repertoires in COVID-19 (dated by TCRdb to 2020 to 2022). The method behind the library was the immunoSEQ multiplex PCR assay. TCRdb took over this immuneACCESS table, retaining in-frame rearrangements with V and J assigned. Such tables are incomplete; in checked studies, under half of the missing clones stem from an unresolved V gene, and the remainder is unexplained. The sample yields approximately 140,000 clones; around 76% were counted once. The biggest ten clones account for around 13% of the sample. The specimen sequenced was peripheral blood. These receptors were obtained from an older man with acute or convalescent COVID-19.

The chain uses TRBV5-6 and TRBJ1-2; possibly TRBD1 for D (6 bases). The germline CDR1 and CDR2 sequences are SGHDT and YYEEEE. Between the trimmed V and J ends, which lost 3 bases and 4 bases, there was a span of 22 bases. The CDR3 consists of 17 residues. The CDR3 region has the DNA TGTGCCAGCAGCTCAATCTCTGACAGGATAAGCTTCTATGGCTACACCTTC. Protein sequence: CASSSISDRISFYGYTF.

The chain couples TRBV15 to TRBJ2-7, with D possibly matching TRBD2 (5 bases). V lost 0 bases and J lost 5, with 8 bases in between. The CDR3 has 13 amino acids. From germline, CDR1 is LNHNV and CDR2 YYDKDF (reference sequence). The CDR3 region is CATSRDLGNEQYF. In DNA form, the CDR3 reads TGTGCCACCAGCAGAGATCTCGGGAACGAGCAGTACTTC.

The chain has TRBV5-5 and TRBJ2-2; 10 bases line up with TRBD1. Germline V gene sequence: CDR1 SGHKS, CDR2 YYEKEE (reference sequence). The CDR3 is 17 amino acids. Trimming took 4 bases from V and 1 from J; bases not matched to a gene: 7. DNA of the CDR3: TGTGCCAGCAGCCAGGAGGGACAGGGGTGGAACACCGGGGAGCTGTTTTTT. The encoded protein is CASSQEGQGWNTGELFF.

CDR3: CASSEAGGGNIQYF. CDR3 nucleotide sequence: TGTGCCAGCAGTGAAGCCGGGGGAGGCAACATTCAGTACTTC. V is TRBV6-1 and J is TRBJ2-4; TRBD2 might be the D (6 bases). Trimming shortened V by 0 bases and J by 7 bases, and 10 bases separated the two germline ends. Germline V CDR1 and CDR2: MNHNS, SASEGT. The CDR3 length is 14 residues.

The sample holds a few counts of this clone. CDR3 loop: CASSPVQGPFEAFF. In DNA, the CDR3 is TGTGCCAGCAGCCCCGTCCAGGGCCCATTTGAAGCTTTCTTT. The rearrangement joins TRBV5-4 to TRBJ1-1; maybe TRBD1 (5 bases). The CDR3 covers 14 residues. V lost 4 bases and J lost 7, with 17 bases in between. Germline CDR1 SGHNT, CDR2 YYREEE (reference sequence).

The rearrangement links TRBV13 to TRBJ1-2; a possible D gene is TRBD1 (5 bases). Trimming removed 0 bases from V and 8 bases from J, with 10 bases in between. Germline V CDR1 and CDR2: PRHDT, FYEKMQ (reference sequence). The CDR3 has 13 amino acids. As DNA, the CDR3 is TGTGCCAGCAGCTTAGGCGGGCAGGGCGGCTACACCTTC. Its translation is CASSLGGQGGYTF.

The chain couples TRBV29-1 to TRBJ1-1; tentative D call: TRBD1 (6 bases). V dropped 3 bases and J dropped 3 bases, with 14 bases sitting between them. The length of the CDR3 is 14 residues. Germline V gene data show CDR1 as SQVTM and CDR2 as ANQGSEA. As DNA, the CDR3 is TGCAGCGTTGACGAGGGGGTGGTATACACTGAAGCTTTCTTT. Translation gives CSVDEGVVYTEAFF.

This rearrangement joins TRBV21-1 to TRBJ2-3; the table's D call, TRBD1, has no DNA check behind it. TRBV21-1 is termed a pseudogene. This CDR3 is built from 19 residues. CDR3 protein: CASSKSDRDLVPHTDTQYF. For the CDR3, the DNA is TGTGCCAGCAGCAAATCGGACAGGGACCTAGTCCCCCACACAGATACGCAGTATTTT.

This clone was recorded once. J is TRBJ1-2 and V is TRBV18, with D tentatively TRBD1 (5 bases). V dropped 3 bases and J dropped 4 bases, with 15 bases sitting between them. The CDR3 consists of 15 residues. In germline, CDR1 is KGHSH, CDR2 LQKENI. DNA of the CDR3: TGTGCCAGCTCACCCCGGGGGACGGCCGGCTATGGCTACACCTTC. As protein: CASSPRGTAGYGYTF.

The chain recombines TRBV19 with TRBJ2-7; a weak D match, TRBD1 (6 bases). This CDR3 is built from 16 residues. V was cut by 11 bases and J by 5 bases, with 28 bases left in between. Germline V gives CDR1 LNHDA, CDR2 SQIVND (reference sequence). As DNA, the CDR3 is TGTGCCCTAGTAAAGGACAGCGTGGGGCTCCGAGACGAGCAGTACTTC. Translated, it gives CALVKDSVGLRDEQYF.

CDR3 coding DNA: TGTGCCAGCAGTTTTTCGGGCAGGGGAGACTACACCTTC. Its translation is CASSFSGRGDYTF. The genes are TRBV28 and TRBJ1-2, with D possibly being TRBD1 (6 bases). CDR1 and CDR2 from the germline V gene are MDHEN and SYDVKM. Trimming removed 3 bases at V and 10 bases at J, with 15 bases between. The CDR3 is 13 residues long.

This chain connects TRBV3-1 (or the pseudogene TRBV3-2) to TRBJ2-5, with a tentative D call TRBD1 (6 bases). V dropped 1 base and J dropped 4 bases, with 13 bases sitting between them. Germline-derived CDR1 and CDR2 are LGHDT and YNNKEL (reference sequence). The CDR3 extends over 15 amino acids. CDR3 nucleotide sequence: TGTGCCAGCAGCCAAGGGTTTGGGGGCGGAGAGACCCAGTACTTC. Its translation: CASSQGFGGGETQYF.

The chain joins TRBV18 to TRBJ2-2; maybe TRBD2 (6 bases). Trimming took off 3 bases at V and 4 bases at J, with 15 bases between the two ends. From germline, CDR1 is KGHSH and CDR2 LQKENI. This CDR3 is built from 16 residues. The CDR3 region is CASSPPGTSTTGELFF. The CDR3 DNA reads TGTGCCAGCTCACCGCCGGGGACTTCGACCACCGGGGAGCTGTTTTTT.

This chain uses TRBV11-1 with TRBJ1-2, with 7 nucleotides matching TRBD1. There are 13 residues in the CDR3. V gave up 5 bases and J gave up 4 bases; unmatched junction bases: 4. Germline V gene data show CDR1 as SGHAT and CDR2 as FQDESV (reference sequence). The CDR3 sequence: CASSKTGSYGYTF. DNA of the CDR3: TGTGCCAGCAGCAAGACAGGGAGCTATGGCTACACCTTC.

This chain joins TRBV5-4 and TRBJ2-3; TRBD2 matches 7 bases. The CDR3 loop spans 16 amino acids. The germline gives CDR1 SGHNT, CDR2 YYREEE (reference sequence). V was clipped by 3 bases and J by 6 bases; unmatched bases: 13. CDR3 DNA: TGTGCCAGCAGCTCCCATCGCCCGGGGGGACCGGATACGCAGTATTTT. It encodes CASSSHRPGGPDTQYF.

The genes are TRBV7-2 and TRBJ1-2; TRBD1 might be the D (6 bases). CDR1 is SGHTA, CDR2 FQGNSA, per germline. This CDR3 is built from 15 residues. The V and J ends lost 6 bases and 2 bases respectively, with 16 bases between them. The CDR3 sequence: CASRPNPGQNYGYTF. CDR3 nucleotide sequence: TGTGCCAGCAGACCTAACCCAGGACAGAACTATGGCTACACCTTC.

The chain employs TRBV7-2 and TRBJ2-3; TRBD2 matches at 7 bases. The V gene's germline CDR1 is SGHTA and CDR2 FQGNSA. With 2 bases clipped from V and 1 base from J, the junction kept 9 bases outside the gene matches. This CDR3 is 17 amino acids long. CDR3 nucleotide sequence: TGTGCCAGCAGCTTAATAGCGGCTCGGGGGGGCACAGATACGCAGTATTTT. It specifies CASSLIAARGGTDTQYF.

This clone was seen once. This chain uses TRBV7-9 with TRBJ2-2; 7 bases are a match to TRBD1. Germline V gene lookup returns CDR1 SEHNR and CDR2 FQNEAQ (reference sequence). With V trimmed by 4 bases and J by 4 bases, 9 bases remained unmatched. The CDR3 runs to 16 residues. CDR3 nucleotide sequence: TGTGCCAGCAGCTCACAAGGGGACAGAGTCACCGGGGAGCTGTTTTTT. Translation: CASSSQGDRVTGELFF.

V is TRBV27 and J is TRBJ2-4; 14 bases align to TRBD2. The germline CDR1 and CDR2 sequences are MNHEY and SMNVEV (reference sequence). V gave up 2 bases and J gave up 0 bases; unmatched junction bases: 3. The CDR3 extends over 18 amino acids. The CDR3 DNA reads TGTGCCAGCAGTTTAGGACTAGCGGGGGGACTAGCCAAAAACATTCAGTACTTC. It specifies CASSLGLAGGLAKNIQYF.

This chain links TRBV4-1 with TRBJ2-7; perhaps TRBD1 as D (6 bases). The CDR3 sequence is 15 residues long. CDR1 MGHRA and CDR2 YSYEKL come from the germline V gene. V lost 1 base, J lost 2 bases, and 12 bases lay in between. DNA of the CDR3: TGCGCCAGCAGCCAAGCCGGGACAAGCACCTACGAGCAGTACTTC. Protein sequence: CASSQAGTSTYEQYF.

This sequence joins TRBV7-3 and TRBJ2-2; D might be TRBD1 (6 bases). The CDR3 consists of 15 residues. Germline-derived CDR1 and CDR2 are SGHTA and FQGTGA. V lost 6 bases and J 0 bases, leaving 11 bases between the germline ends. CDR3 nucleotide sequence: TGTGCCAGCAGGCCACAGGGCACGAACACCGGGGAGCTGTTTTTT. Its translation: CASRPQGTNTGELFF.

V is TRBV7-3 and J is TRBJ2-7, with TRBD1 matching 9 bases. Germline assignment: CDR1 SGHTA and CDR2 FQGTGA. The CDR3 contains 14 residues. The ends lost 3 bases at V and 6 bases at J; junction bases unmatched: 6. CDR3 region: CASSLGTGSGEQYF. The CDR3 DNA reads TGTGCCAGCAGCTTGGGGACAGGGTCTGGCGAGCAGTACTTC. Variable domain in full (rest from reference TRBV7-3 and TRBJ2-7): GAGVSQTPSNKVTEKGKYVELRCDPISGHTALYWYRQSLGQGPEFLIYFQGTGAADDSGLPNDRFFAVRPEGSVSTLKIQRTERGDSAVYLCASSLGTGSGEQYFGPGTRLTVT.

The chain links TRBV2 to TRBJ1-1, with TRBD1 as a possible D gene (5 bases). Germline-derived CDR1 and CDR2 are SNHLY and FYNNEI. V lost 4 bases to trimming and J lost 10 bases, with 19 bases between them. The CDR3 extends over 14 amino acids. The CDR3 is CASSGLSGREGAFF. For the CDR3, the DNA is TGTGCCAGCAGTGGGTTATCAGGGAGGGAAGGAGCTTTCTTT.